This TCR beta chain was sequenced for a study of shared clonotypes between healthy human individuals. Study as a whole: A donor's plate count was three for CD4 naive and three for CD4 memory; CD8 naive had two and CD8 memory one.

The authors ran the assay at deep level. Assay: immunoSEQ multiplex PCR; the TCRdb copy retains only in-frame clones and omits some. The table shows some 1.5 million clones, with roughly 98% occurring only once. A CD45RA-negative memory subset and a CD45RA+ naive subset were separated from the CD4+ cells. The CDR3 is made up of 16 amino acids. Sequencing was performed on naive CD4+ T cells sorted from blood. Subset denoted: CD45RA+ positively selected. The chain joins TRBV21-1 to TRBJ2-2; the table's D call, TRBD2, was not checked against the DNA. TRBV21-1 is a documented pseudogene. The sequence was obtained from a man aged 30 to 45 in good health. In DNA, the CDR3 is TGTGCCAGCAGCAAAAGGTGCGGCACGAACACCGGGGAGCTGTTTTTT. Protein: CASSKRCGTNTGELFF.